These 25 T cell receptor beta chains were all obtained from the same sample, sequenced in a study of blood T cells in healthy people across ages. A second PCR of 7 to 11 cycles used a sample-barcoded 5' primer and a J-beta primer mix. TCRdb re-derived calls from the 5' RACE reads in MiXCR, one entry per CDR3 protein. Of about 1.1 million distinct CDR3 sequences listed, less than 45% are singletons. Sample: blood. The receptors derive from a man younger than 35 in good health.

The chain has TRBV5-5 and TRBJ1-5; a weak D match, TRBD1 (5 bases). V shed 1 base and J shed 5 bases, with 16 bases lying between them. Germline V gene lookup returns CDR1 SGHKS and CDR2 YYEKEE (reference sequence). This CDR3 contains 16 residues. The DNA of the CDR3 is TGTGCCAGCAGCTTGAGACAGACCCGATGGGATCAGCCCCAGCATTTT. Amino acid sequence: CASSLRQTRWDQPQHF.

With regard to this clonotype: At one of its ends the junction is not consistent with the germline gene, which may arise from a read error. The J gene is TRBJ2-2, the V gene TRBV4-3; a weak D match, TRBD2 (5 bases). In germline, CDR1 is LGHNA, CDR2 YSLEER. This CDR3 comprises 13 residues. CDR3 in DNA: TGCGCCAGCAGCCAAGAGTCGGCCGGGGAGCCGTTTTTT. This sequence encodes CASSQESAGEPFF.

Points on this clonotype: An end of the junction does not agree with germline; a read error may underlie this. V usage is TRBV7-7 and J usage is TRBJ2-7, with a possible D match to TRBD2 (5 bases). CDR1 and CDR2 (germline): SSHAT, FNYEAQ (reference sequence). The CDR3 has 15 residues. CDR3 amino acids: CASSLASGPDYEQYF. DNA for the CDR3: TGTGCTAGCAGCTTAGCGTCAGGACCCGATTACGAGCAGTACTTC.

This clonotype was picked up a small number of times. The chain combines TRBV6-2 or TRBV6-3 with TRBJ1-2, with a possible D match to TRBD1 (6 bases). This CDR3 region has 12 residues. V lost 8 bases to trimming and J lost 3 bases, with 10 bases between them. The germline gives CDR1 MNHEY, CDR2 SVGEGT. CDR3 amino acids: CASRDTDYGYTF. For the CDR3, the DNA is TGTGCCAGCCGGGACACAGACTATGGCTACACCTTC.

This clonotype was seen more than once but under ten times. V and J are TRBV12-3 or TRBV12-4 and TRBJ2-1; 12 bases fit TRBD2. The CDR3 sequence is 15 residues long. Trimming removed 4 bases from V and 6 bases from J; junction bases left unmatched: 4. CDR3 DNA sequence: TGTGCCAGCAGTTCTACTAGCGGGGGGCCCAATGAGCAGTTCTTC. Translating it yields CASSSTSGGPNEQFF.

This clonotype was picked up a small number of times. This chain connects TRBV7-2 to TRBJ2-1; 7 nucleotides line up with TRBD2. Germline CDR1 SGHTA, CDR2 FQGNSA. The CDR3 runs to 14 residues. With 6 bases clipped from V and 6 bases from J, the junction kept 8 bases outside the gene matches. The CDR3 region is CASSSMGGFNEQFF. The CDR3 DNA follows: TGTGCCAGCAGTTCGATGGGGGGGTTCAATGAGCAGTTCTTC. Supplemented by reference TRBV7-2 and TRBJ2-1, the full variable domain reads GAGVSQSPSNKVTEKGKDVELRCDPISGHTALYWYRQSLGQGLEFLIYFQGNSAPDKSGLPSDRFSAERTGGSVSTLTIQRTQQEDSAVYLCASSSMGGFNEQFFGPGTRLTVL.

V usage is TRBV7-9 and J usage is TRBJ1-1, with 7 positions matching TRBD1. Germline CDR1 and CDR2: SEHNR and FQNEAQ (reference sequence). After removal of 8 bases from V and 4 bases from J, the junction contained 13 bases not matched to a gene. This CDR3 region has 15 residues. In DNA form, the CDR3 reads TGTGCCAGCGGCCGACAGGGTTATGGAAGCACTGAAGCTTTCTTT. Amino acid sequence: CASGRQGYGSTEAFF.

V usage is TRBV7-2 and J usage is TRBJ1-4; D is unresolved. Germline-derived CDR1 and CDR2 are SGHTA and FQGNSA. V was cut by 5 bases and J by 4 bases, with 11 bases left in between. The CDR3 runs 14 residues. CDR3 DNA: TGTGCCAGCAGCACCGGGTCCAATAATGAAAAACTGTTTTTT. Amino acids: CASSTGSNNEKLFF.

CDR3 region: CASSIGDTFTDTQYF. Written as DNA, the CDR3 is TGCGCCAGCAGCATAGGGGACACGTTCACAGATACGCAGTATTTT. The chain uses TRBV5-1 and TRBJ2-3; the D gene is possibly TRBD1 (6 bases). V lost 4 bases to trimming and J lost 2 bases, with 14 bases between them. Germline V gene data show CDR1 as SGHRS and CDR2 as YFSETQ. The CDR3 is made up of 15 amino acids.

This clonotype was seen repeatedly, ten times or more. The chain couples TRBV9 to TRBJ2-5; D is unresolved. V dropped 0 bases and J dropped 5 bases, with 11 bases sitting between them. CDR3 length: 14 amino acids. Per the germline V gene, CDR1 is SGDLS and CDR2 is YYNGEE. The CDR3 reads CASSVDPDGETQYF. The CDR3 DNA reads TGTGCCAGCAGCGTAGATCCCGACGGGGAGACCCAGTACTTC.

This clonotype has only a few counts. The chain's CDR3 is CASSPVARTGNNEQFF. CDR3 sequence (DNA): TGTGCCAGCAGCCCCGTAGCTAGGACAGGGAACAATGAGCAGTTCTTC. The chain links TRBV12-3 or TRBV12-4 to TRBJ2-1; 8 nucleotides agree with TRBD1. The CDR3 extends over 16 amino acids. J lost 5 bases, V lost 6 bases, and 12 bases had no gene match.

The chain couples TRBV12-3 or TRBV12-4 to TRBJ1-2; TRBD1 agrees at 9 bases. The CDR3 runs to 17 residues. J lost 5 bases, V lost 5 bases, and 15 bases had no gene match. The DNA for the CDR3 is TGTGCCAGCAGTCGGGACAGGGTGATGTTGGGAGATTATGGCTACACCTTC. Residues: CASSRDRVMLGDYGYTF.

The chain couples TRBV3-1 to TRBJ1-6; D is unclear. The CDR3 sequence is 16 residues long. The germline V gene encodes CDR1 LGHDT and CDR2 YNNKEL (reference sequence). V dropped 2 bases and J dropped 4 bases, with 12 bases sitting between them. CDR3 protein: CASSQSAVGYNSPLHF. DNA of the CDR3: TGTGCCAGCAGCCAATCCGCGGTAGGGTATAATTCACCCCTCCACTTT.

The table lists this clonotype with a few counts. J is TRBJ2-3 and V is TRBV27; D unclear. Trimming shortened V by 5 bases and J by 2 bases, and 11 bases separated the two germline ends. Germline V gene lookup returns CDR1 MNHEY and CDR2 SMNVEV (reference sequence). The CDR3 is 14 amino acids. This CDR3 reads CASSLQPFTDTQYF. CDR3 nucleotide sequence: TGTGCCAGCAGTCTCCAACCCTTCACAGATACGCAGTATTTT.

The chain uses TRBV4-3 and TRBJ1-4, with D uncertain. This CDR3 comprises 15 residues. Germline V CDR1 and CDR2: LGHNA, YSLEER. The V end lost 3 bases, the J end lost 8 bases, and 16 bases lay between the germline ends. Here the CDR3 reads CASSHAGSEREKLFF. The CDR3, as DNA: TGCGCCAGCAGCCATGCCGGGTCCGAAAGGGAAAAACTGTTTTTT.

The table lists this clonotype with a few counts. The CDR3 region is CASSIGQGFEKLFF. The CDR3 nucleotides are TGTGCCAGCAGTATCGGACAGGGCTTCGAAAAACTGTTTTTT. The V call is TRBV7-3, the J call TRBJ1-4; 8 bases align to TRBD1. J was trimmed by 8 bases and V by 6 bases; bases with no gene match: 8. Germline V CDR1 and CDR2: SGHTA, FQGTGA. The CDR3 is 14 residues long.

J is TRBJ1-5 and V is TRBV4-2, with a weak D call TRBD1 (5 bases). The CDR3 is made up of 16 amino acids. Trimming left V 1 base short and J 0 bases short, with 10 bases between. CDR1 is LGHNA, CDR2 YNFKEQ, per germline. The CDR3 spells CASSQGDAYSNQPQHF. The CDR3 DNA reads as TGTGCCAGCAGCCAAGGGGACGCTTATAGCAATCAGCCCCAGCATTTT.

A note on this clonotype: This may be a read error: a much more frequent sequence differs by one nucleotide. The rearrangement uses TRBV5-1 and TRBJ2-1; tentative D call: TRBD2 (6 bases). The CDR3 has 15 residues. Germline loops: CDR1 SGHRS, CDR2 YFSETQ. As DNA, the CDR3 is TGCGCCAGCAGCTTGGTCGGGAGCTCCTACAATGGGCAGTTCTTC. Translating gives CASSLVGSSYNGQFF.

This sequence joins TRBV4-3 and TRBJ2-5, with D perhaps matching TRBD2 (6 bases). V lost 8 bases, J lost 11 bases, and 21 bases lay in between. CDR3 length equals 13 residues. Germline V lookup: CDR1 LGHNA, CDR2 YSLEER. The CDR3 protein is CASRRDVLGEQYF. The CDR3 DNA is TGCGCCAGCCGGAGGGACGTCCTGGGTGAGCAGTACTTC.

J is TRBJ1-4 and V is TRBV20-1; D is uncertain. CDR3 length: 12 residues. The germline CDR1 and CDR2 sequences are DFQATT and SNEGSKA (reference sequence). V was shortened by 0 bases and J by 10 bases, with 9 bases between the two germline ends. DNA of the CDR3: TGCAGTGCTAGAGATTCATGGGCAAAACTGTTTTTT. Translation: CSARDSWAKLFF.

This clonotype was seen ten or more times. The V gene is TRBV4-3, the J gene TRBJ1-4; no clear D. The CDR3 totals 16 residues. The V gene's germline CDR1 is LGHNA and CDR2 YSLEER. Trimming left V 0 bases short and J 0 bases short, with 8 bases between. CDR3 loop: CASSQDGGTTNEKLFF. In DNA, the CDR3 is TGCGCCAGCAGCCAAGATGGCGGGACAACTAATGAAAAACTGTTTTTT.

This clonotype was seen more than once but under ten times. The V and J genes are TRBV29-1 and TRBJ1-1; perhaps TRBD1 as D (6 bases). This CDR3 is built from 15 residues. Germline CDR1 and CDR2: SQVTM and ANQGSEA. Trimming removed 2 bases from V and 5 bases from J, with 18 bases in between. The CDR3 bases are TGCAGCGTTGAAACCCCAGCGGGGGGCCGAACTGAAGCTTTCTTT. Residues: CSVETPAGGRTEAFF.

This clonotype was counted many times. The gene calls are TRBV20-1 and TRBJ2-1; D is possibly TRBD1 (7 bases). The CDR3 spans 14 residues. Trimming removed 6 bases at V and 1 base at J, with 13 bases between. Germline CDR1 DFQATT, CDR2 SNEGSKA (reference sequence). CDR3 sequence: CSAPPGGSYNEQFF. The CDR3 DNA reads TGCAGTGCCCCACCAGGGGGGTCCTACAATGAGCAGTTCTTC.

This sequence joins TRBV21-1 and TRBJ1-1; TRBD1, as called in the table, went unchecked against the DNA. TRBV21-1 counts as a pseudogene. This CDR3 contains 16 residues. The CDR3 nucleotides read TGTGCCAGCAGCAAAGCAAGGGACAGGGGATTGCCTGAAGCTTTCTTT. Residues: CASSKARDRGLPEAFF.

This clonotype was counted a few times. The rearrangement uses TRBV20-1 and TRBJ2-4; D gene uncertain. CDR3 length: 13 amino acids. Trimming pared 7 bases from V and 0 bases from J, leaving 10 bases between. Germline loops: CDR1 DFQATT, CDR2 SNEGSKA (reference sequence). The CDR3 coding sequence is TGCAGTGTGTCCAGCTTAGCCAAAAACATTCAGTACTTC. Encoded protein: CSVSSLAKNIQYF.